This T cell receptor (beta chain) appears in the sequencing data of a study of T-cell reconstitution after alpha-beta-depleted transplantation in children. This clonotype appeared many times. From germline, CDR1 is DFQATT and CDR2 SNEGSKA (reference sequence). The CDR3 contains 14 residues. Trimming took 0 bases from V and 1 from J, leaving 10 bases between them. The library targeted TCRbeta and was prepared with unique molecular identifiers. TCRdb recomputed calls from the PCR reads with MiXCR, one row per CDR3 protein. The sample has around 960,000 distinct CDR3 sequences, about 29% seen once. The genes are TRBV20-1 and TRBJ2-7, with D tentatively TRBD1 (6 bases). This receptor was obtained from a boy in the first two years of life who had a stem cell transplant for SCID, so the T cells may come from the graft donor. The starting material was PBMCs, mostly from graft donor cells, obtained 360 days after TCRalphabeta/CD19-depleted stem cell transplant. The CDR3 DNA follows: TGCAGTGCTAGAGATTCCGACAGGTCCTACGAGCAGTACTTC. Its protein product is CSARDSDRSYEQYF.